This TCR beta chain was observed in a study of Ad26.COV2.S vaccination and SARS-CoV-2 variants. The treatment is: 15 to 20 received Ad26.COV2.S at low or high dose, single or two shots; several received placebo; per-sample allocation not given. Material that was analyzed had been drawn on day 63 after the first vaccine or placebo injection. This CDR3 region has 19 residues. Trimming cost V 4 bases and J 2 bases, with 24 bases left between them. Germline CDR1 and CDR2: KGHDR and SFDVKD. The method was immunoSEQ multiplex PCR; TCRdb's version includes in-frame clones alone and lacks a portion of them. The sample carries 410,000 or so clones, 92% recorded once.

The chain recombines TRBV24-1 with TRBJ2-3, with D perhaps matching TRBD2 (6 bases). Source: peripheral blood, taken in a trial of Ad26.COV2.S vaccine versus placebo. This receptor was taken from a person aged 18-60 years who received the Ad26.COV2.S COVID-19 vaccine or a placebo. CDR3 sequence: CATSDPNTHLADPTDTQYF. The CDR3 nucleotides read TGTGCCACCAGTGACCCGAACACCCATTTAGCGGATCCCACAGATACGCAGTATTTT.